This TCR beta chain was recorded in a study of Graves' ophthalmopathy and Graves' hyperthyroidism (dated 2018 in TCRdb). About the investigation overall: Hyperthyroidism was considered stable if no progression to ophthalmopathy occurred within 18 months of follow-up. To tell Graves' ophthalmopathy apart from Graves' hyperthyroidism, and to predict which patients would progress to ophthalmopathy, the study relied on TCR beta repertoire signatures. To explore V-J signatures that distinguish ophthalmopathy from hyperthyroidism, a discovery set of 100 patients was enrolled, made up of 40 to 45 with ophthalmopathy and some 56 with stable hyperthyroidism. Following sample collection, hyperthyroidism patients were given methimazole at a starting dose of 30 mg daily, and ophthalmopathy patients were given high-dose intravenous methylprednisolone. For independent validation, a separate cohort was made up of 18 hyperthyroidism patients plus 17 patients who later progressed from hyperthyroidism to ophthalmopathy. In five or six hyperthyroidism patients, T-cell repertoires of thyroid tissue and blood were compared. In total, approximately 140 blood samples were TCR-sequenced: some 43 ophthalmopathy, under 80 hyperthyroidism and some 17 hyperthyroidism-to-ophthalmopathy patients.

For repertoire sequencing, TCR beta CDR3 regions were amplified from RNA transcripts. HTBI primers and the Qiagen OneStep RT-PCR kit were used in a first-round RT-PCR, which was followed by a second-round multiplex PCR, size selection and purification. Libraries were sequenced paired-end with 100 bp reads on an Illumina HiSeq2000. In the paper's pipeline: SOAPnuke was used to process the reads, removing any read that contained adapters or uncalled bases, had a mean Phred below 15, or lacked an exact match to the constant primer or identifier. COPE v1.2.5 was used to merge the high-quality paired reads. Each unique nucleotide sequence was treated as a clonotype, and MiTCR v1.1 was used to align the clonotypes to the IMGT TRB V, D and J references. The analysis was limited to V-J combinations with a frequency above 0.0001, which together covered about 99% of repertoires. For each V-J combination, a TCR clonal expansion and chaos score was defined as the ratio of F50 clonal expansion to chaos observed in the TCRdist matrix. Features were reduced by Welch's t-statistics and random forest to approximately 13 V-J combinations, which fed a naive Bayes classifier. The similarity between thyroid and blood repertoires was quantified using the Morisita-Horn index. TCRdb took the public reads, trimmed them with fastp at Q25, ran MiXCR for clone calling and kept in-frame beta chains. Each entry is one CDR3 protein sequence, shown with its most common DNA and genes. The authors' filters were not applied to this entry. For this sample there are around 1.1 million distinct CDR3 sequences; about 35% appear just once. The ten largest clones capture 11% of the sample.

Study-wide findings and limitations: The 13-signature model separated ophthalmopathy from stable hyperthyroidism with roughly 89% sensitivity and 81.08% specificity in cross-validation, and 80%/75% in the test set. No statistical method was used to predetermine the sample size, and group allocation was not hidden from the investigators. In validation, the model predicted ophthalmopathy progression with less than 71% sensitivity and around 72% specificity; around twelve predicted patients were CT-confirmed with GO in a median of approximately 6.2 months. Most expanded thyroid clonotypes with frequency above 0.001 were also detected in blood, suggesting blood repertoires may reflect the thyroid immune response.

A word on this clonotype: No cognate antigen has been identified for it. No base qualities exist here, and no much larger clone lies one base off it.

The junction shows trimming of 9 bases on V and 0 bases on J, and the gene matches do not reach 5 bases of it. CDR1 and CDR2 (KGHDR, SFDVKD) derive from the germline V gene. CDR3 length: 16 amino acids, cysteine to phenylalanine. The kept DNA is CDR3 alone, 48 bases in frame from the first base. Hyperthyroidism patients were newly diagnosed, with disease duration under 2 months, and aged 18 to 65 years. Patients with other autoimmune diseases, uncontrolled infections, pregnancy or lactation were excluded. Clinical symptoms, serum thyroxine, TRAb, thyroid ultrasound and orbital computed tomography were used for diagnosis. Total RNA was extracted using Trizol reagent, and RNA quality was checked on an Agilent 2100 Bioanalyzer.

This TCR was sampled from an adult man with Graves' hyperthyroidism. The sequencing sample was made of peripheral blood or thyroid tissue (not recorded which). The V and J segments used are TRBV24-1 and TRBJ2-1; 12 central bases correspond to TRBD2. CDR3 reads: CATGTSGGTSYNEQFF. In nucleotide form, the sequence is TGTGCCACCGGAACTAGCGGGGGGACCTCCTACAATGAGCAGTTCTTC.